The 9 T cell receptor beta chains reported below all come from one sample, sequenced in a study of cytomegalovirus exposure and HLA in healthy donors. PCR amplification relied on 60 Vbeta primers (plus 13 Jbeta primers). Sequencing used immunoSEQ multiplex PCR; TCRdb keeps in-frame clones, though not all of them. The sample yields about 120,000 clones, 80% seen once. The source material was PBMCs. The receptors come from a female donor in good health and CMV-seropositive.

This chain connects TRBV9 to TRBJ1-1; 8 bases line up with TRBD1. CDR1 and CDR2 (germline): SGDLS, YYNGEE. Losses at the gene ends were 5 bases for V and 3 bases for J; bases not matched to a gene: 3. This CDR3 region has 13 residues. Here the CDR3 reads CASSTGGYTEAFF. The DNA of the CDR3 is TGTGCCAGCAGTACAGGGGGTTACACTGAAGCTTTCTTT.

The J gene is TRBJ2-7, the V gene TRBV5-1; TRBD1 matches at 10 bases. The V segment lost 4 bases and the J segment 1 base; nucleotides outside the gene matches: 5. CDR3 length: 15 residues. The germline CDR1 and CDR2 sequences are SGHRS and YFSETQ. CDR3 nucleotides: TGCGCCAGCAGCCCCGGACAGGGGGAATCCTACGAGCAGTACTTC. As protein: CASSPGQGESYEQYF.

V gene TRBV4-1 combines with J gene TRBJ2-7, with 13 bases that match TRBD2. The CDR3 is made up of 18 amino acids. The germline CDR1 and CDR2 sequences are MGHRA and YSYEKL. J lost 2 bases, V lost 6 bases, and 13 bases had no gene match. The CDR3 reads CASSRQLAGGDYTYEQYF. CDR3 DNA sequence: TGCGCCAGCAGTCGCCAACTAGCGGGGGGGGATTACACCTACGAGCAGTACTTC.

Details on this clone: Other DNA sequences from this sample encode an identical CDR3 as well. The chain couples TRBV6-1 to TRBJ1-1; D possibly corresponds to TRBD1 (6 bases). The CDR3 has 13 residues. The V end was cut by 10 bases, the J end by 6 bases, with 18 bases between. The V gene's germline CDR1 is MNHNS and CDR2 SASEGT. In DNA form, the CDR3 reads TGTGCCACCTTACAGGGTCATAGTGCTGAAGCTTTCTTT. Translating it yields CATLQGHSAEAFF.

CDR3 loop: CASSFPRAGGNYGYTF. CDR3 sequence (DNA): TGTGCCAGCAGCTTCCCGAGGGCAGGGGGTAACTATGGCTACACCTTC. J is TRBJ1-2 and V is TRBV11-1; the match to TRBD1 covers 7 bases. Unmatched junction bases numbered 8, after V lost 3 bases and J lost 1 base. The germline gives CDR1 SGHAT, CDR2 FQDESV (reference sequence). This CDR3 has 16 amino acids. The full variable domain, its missing parts supplied by reference TRBV11-1 and TRBJ1-2, is EAEVAQSPRYKITEKSQAVAFWCDPISGHATLYWYRQILGQGPELLVQFQDESVVDDSQLPKDRFSAERLKGVDSTLKIQPAELGDSAMYLCASSFPRAGGNYGYTFGSGTRLTVV.

The V and J genes are TRBV5-4 and TRBJ1-6, with a possible D match to TRBD1 (5 bases). The CDR3 is 18 amino acids. V gave up 4 bases and J gave up 4 bases, with 21 bases separating them. Germline loops: CDR1 SGHNT, CDR2 YYREEE (reference sequence). Written as DNA, the CDR3 is TGTGCCAGCAGCCCTGGAGGAGCGGCAGGGACTTATAATTCACCCCTCCACTTT. It encodes CASSPGGAAGTYNSPLHF. Supplemented by reference TRBV5-4 and TRBJ1-6, the full variable domain reads ETGVTQSPTHLIKTRGQQVTLRCSSQSGHNTVSWYQQALGQGPQFIFQYYREEENGRGNFPPRFSGLQFPNYSSELNVNALELDDSALYLCASSPGGAAGTYNSPLHFGNGTRLTVT.

The chain combines TRBV4-1 with TRBJ2-7, with a possible D match to TRBD1 (6 bases). The CDR3 loop spans 18 amino acids. The germline V gene encodes CDR1 MGHRA and CDR2 YSYEKL. V lost 2 bases and J 6 bases, leaving 26 bases between the germline ends. The CDR3 DNA follows: TGCGCCAGCAGCCAACTAAGACTCCCAGGGGAGCCAAGGGGCGAGCAGTACTTC. This sequence encodes CASSQLRLPGEPRGEQYF.

The rearrangement links TRBV15 to TRBJ2-3; D might be TRBD2 (5 bases). The germline V gene encodes CDR1 LNHNV and CDR2 YYDKDF (reference sequence). The V and J ends lost 0 bases and 6 bases respectively, with 13 bases between them. This CDR3 is built from 15 residues. The CDR3 nucleotides are TGTGCCACCAGCAGAGACAGTTCTAGAGGGGATACGCAGTATTTT. Translation: CATSRDSSRGDTQYF.

The rearrangement uses TRBV28 and TRBJ2-4; no definite D call. The V end lost 5 bases, the J end lost 6 bases, and 8 bases lay between the germline ends. CDR1 is MDHEN, CDR2 SYDVKM, per germline. This CDR3 is 12 amino acids long. In DNA form, the CDR3 reads TGTGCCAGCAGTCGCCCAGGAAACATTCAGTACTTC. This codes for CASSRPGNIQYF.